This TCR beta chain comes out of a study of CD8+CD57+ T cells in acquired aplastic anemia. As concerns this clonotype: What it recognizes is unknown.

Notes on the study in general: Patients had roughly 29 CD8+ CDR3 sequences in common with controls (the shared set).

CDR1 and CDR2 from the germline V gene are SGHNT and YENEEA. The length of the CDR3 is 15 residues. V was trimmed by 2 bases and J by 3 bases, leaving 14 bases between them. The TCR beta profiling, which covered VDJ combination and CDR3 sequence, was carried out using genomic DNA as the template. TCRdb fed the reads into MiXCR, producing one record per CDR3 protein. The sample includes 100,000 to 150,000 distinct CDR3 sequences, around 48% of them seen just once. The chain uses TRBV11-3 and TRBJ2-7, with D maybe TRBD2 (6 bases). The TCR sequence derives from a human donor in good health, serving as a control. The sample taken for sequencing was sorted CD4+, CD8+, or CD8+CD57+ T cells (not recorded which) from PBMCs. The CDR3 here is CASSLTIGGDYEQYF. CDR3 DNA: TGTGCCAGCAGCTTAACTATCGGGGGTGACTACGAGCAGTACTTC.